One and the same sample provided the 27 T cell receptor beta chains below, sequenced in a study of shared clonotypes between healthy human individuals. Using immunoSEQ multiplex PCR, the repertoire was profiled, and TCRdb retains in-frame clones only, with some absent. The sample includes just over 2,000,000 clones, roughly 94% seen only once; the top ten take 0.13%. The sequencing sample was made of naive CD4+ T cells sorted from blood. Subset meaning: CD45RA+ positively selected. Receptors were obtained from a man younger than 35 in good health.

This clone has a single count. The rearrangement uses TRBV25-1 and TRBJ1-1; 7 nucleotides match TRBD1. CDR3 length: 12 amino acids. V trimming: 5 bases; J trimming: 8 bases; junction bases outside the gene matches: 5. Germline V CDR1 and CDR2: MGHDK, SYGVNS. CDR3 nucleotide sequence: TGTGCCAGCAGTCGGGACAGCCTAGAAGCTTTCTTT. Amino acid sequence: CASSRDSLEAFF. Together with reference TRBV25-1 and TRBJ1-1, the CDR3 gives the full variable domain: EADIYQTPRYLVIGTGKKITLECSQTMGHDKMYWYQQDPGMELHLIHYSYGVNSTEKGDLSSESTVSRIRTEHFPLTLESARPSHTSQYLCASSRDSLEAFFGQGTRLTVV.

This chain joins TRBV14 and TRBJ1-2, with D possibly being TRBD1 (5 bases). This CDR3 has 13 amino acids. V was cut by 4 bases and J by 8 bases, with 14 bases left in between. From germline, CDR1 is SGHDN and CDR2 FVKESK. CDR3: CASSLSRTKGYTF. The CDR3 DNA follows: TGTGCCAGCAGCCTTTCGCGGACAAAAGGCTACACCTTC.

This chain joins TRBV19 and TRBJ1-2, with TRBD1 matching over 9 bases. The CDR3 runs to 14 residues. V shed 6 bases and J 6 bases; nucleotides not matched to a gene: 8. Germline CDR1 is LNHDA and CDR2 is SQIVND (reference sequence). CDR3 protein: CASSSTGGRNGYTF. The CDR3 bases are TGTGCCAGTAGCTCGACAGGGGGAAGGAATGGCTACACCTTC.

This rearrangement joins TRBV30 to TRBJ2-1; tentative D call: TRBD1 (5 bases). Trimming cost V 1 base and J 8 bases, with 9 bases left between them. This CDR3 comprises 12 residues. Germline-derived CDR1 and CDR2 are GTSNPN and SVGIG (reference sequence). CDR3 DNA sequence: TGTGCCTGGAGTGACATAGGGGATGAGCAGTTCTTC. Translated: CAWSDIGDEQFF.

The chain employs TRBV15 and TRBJ1-2, with D hard to call. The germline V and J ends were trimmed by 1 base and 5 bases, with 5 bases remaining between them. Germline lookup yields CDR1 LNHNV and CDR2 YYDKDF (reference sequence). The CDR3 covers 12 residues. The CDR3 region is CATSRAEYGYTF. The CDR3 bases are TGTGCCACCAGCAGAGCCGAGTATGGCTACACCTTC.

This chain connects TRBV6-5 to TRBJ1-5; TRBD1 might be the D (6 bases). V was pared by 6 bases and J by 6 bases, with 9 bases between. Germline loops: CDR1 MNHEY, CDR2 SVGAGI. The CDR3 is 12 amino acids. CDR3 sequence: CASSRGSQPQHF. The CDR3 nucleotides are TGTGCCAGCAGCAGGGGATCTCAGCCCCAGCATTTT.

V is TRBV19 and J is TRBJ1-1; D gene uncertain. Trimming left V 0 bases short and J 1 base short, with 6 bases between. This CDR3 contains 14 residues. Germline-derived CDR1 and CDR2 are LNHDA and SQIVND (reference sequence). The CDR3 DNA reads TGTGCCAGTAGTATAGATCGCAGGAACACTGAAGCTTTCTTT. Translating gives CASSIDRRNTEAFF.

This clone appeared once. The gene calls are TRBV7-9 and TRBJ2-2, with 8 bases identical to TRBD2. Germline CDR1 SEHNR, CDR2 FQNEAQ (reference sequence). This CDR3 has 14 residues. V lost 4 bases and J lost 5; bases outside the gene matches: 3. As DNA, the CDR3 is TGTGCCAGCAGCTATCAGCGGGAGACCGGGGAGCTGTTTTTT. Translated, it gives CASSYQRETGELFF.

V gene TRBV7-6 combines with J gene TRBJ2-3; D remains ambiguous. CDR1 SGHVS and CDR2 FNYEAQ come from the germline V gene. The CDR3 runs 15 residues. V lost 4 bases and J 3 bases, leaving 14 bases between the germline ends. In DNA form, the CDR3 reads TGTGCCAGCAGCTCCCTGGGGTCAGGAACAGATACGCAGTATTTT. It encodes CASSSLGSGTDTQYF.

For this clone: At the DNA level, this CDR3 is encoded by other sequences in the same sample as well. The J gene is TRBJ1-5, the V gene TRBV5-1; 8 bases are a match to TRBD1. V dropped 0 bases and J dropped 5; count of bases not matched to a gene: 4. The CDR3 spans 15 residues. The germline CDR1 and CDR2 sequences are SGHRS and YFSETQ. In nucleotides, the CDR3 is TGCGCCAGCAGCTTGGGGACAGGGCTCCATCAGCCCCAGCATTTT. As protein: CASSLGTGLHQPQHF. The full variable domain, with the rest looked up from reference TRBV5-1 and TRBJ1-5, is KAGVTQTPRYLIKTRGQQVTLSCSPISGHRSVSWYQQTPGQGLQFLFEYFSETQRNKGNFPGRFSGRQFSNSRSEMNVSTLELGDSALYLCASSLGTGLHQPQHFGDGTRLSIL.

The rearrangement links TRBV2 to TRBJ1-2; 9 nucleotides match TRBD1. The germline V gene has CDR1 SNHLY and CDR2 FYNNEI. CDR3 size: 15 residues. Losses at the gene ends were 2 bases for V and 8 bases for J; bases not matched to a gene: 9. The CDR3 reads CASSELGGQGGGYTF. CDR3 DNA: TGTGCCAGCAGTGAATTGGGGGGACAGGGCGGAGGCTACACCTTC.

This clone was counted a single time. The chain uses TRBV5-4 and TRBJ2-6, with a tentative D call TRBD1 (6 bases). Trimming shortened V by 4 bases and J by 0 bases, and 11 bases separated the two germline ends. The CDR3 has 16 amino acids. The germline CDR1 and CDR2 sequences are SGHNT and YYREEE (reference sequence). The CDR3 loop is CASSTGQRSGANVLTF. DNA for the CDR3: TGTGCCAGCAGCACCGGACAGCGCTCTGGGGCCAACGTCCTGACTTTC.

This sequence joins TRBV7-6 and TRBJ2-5, with D maybe TRBD1 (6 bases). The germline V gene has CDR1 SGHVS and CDR2 FNYEAQ. The CDR3 consists of 14 residues. Trimming removed 3 bases at V and 1 base at J, with 9 bases between. DNA of the CDR3: TGTGCCAGCAGCTTGGGACAAGTCCAAGAGACCCAGTACTTC. Encoded protein: CASSLGQVQETQYF.

The rearrangement uses TRBV7-3 and TRBJ2-3; TRBD2 aligns across 7 bases. This CDR3 region has 15 residues. The germline V gene has CDR1 SGHTA and CDR2 FQGTGA. V dropped 2 bases and J dropped 3; count of bases not matched to a gene: 5. Here the CDR3 DNA reads TGTGCCAGCAGCTTAGTTAGCGGGCGGACAGATACGCAGTATTTT. Its translation is CASSLVSGRTDTQYF.

V usage is TRBV11-2 and J usage is TRBJ1-6; no clear D gene. Trimming removed 4 bases from V and 7 bases from J, with 14 bases in between. The CDR3 has 15 amino acids. Germline V gene data show CDR1 as SGHAT and CDR2 as FQNNGV. DNA of the CDR3: TGTGCCAGCAGCTCCCGTCGGGCGGGGAATTCACCCCTCCACTTT. Translating it yields CASSSRRAGNSPLHF.

This clone was seen just once. This chain connects TRBV19 to TRBJ2-7; D is unresolved. The CDR3 has 14 residues. Deletions cut 3 bases from V and 3 bases from J, with 12 bases between. The germline V gene has CDR1 LNHDA and CDR2 SQIVND (reference sequence). The CDR3 nucleotides are TGTGCCAGTAGTATTATGGGCGGAGACTACGAGCAGTACTTC. Residues: CASSIMGGDYEQYF. The full variable domain, its missing parts supplied by reference TRBV19 and TRBJ2-7, is DGGITQSPKYLFRKEGQNVTLSCEQNLNHDAMYWYRQDPGQGLRLIYYSQIVNDFQKGDIAEGYSVSREKKESFPLTVTSAQKNPTAFYLCASSIMGGDYEQYFGPGTRLTVT.

The CDR3 here is CASLSPMNTEAFF. The CDR3 coding sequence is TGTGCCAGCCTGTCTCCCATGAACACTGAAGCTTTCTTT. This chain connects TRBV27 to TRBJ1-1; D is ambiguous. This CDR3 has 13 amino acids. Germline V lookup: CDR1 MNHEY, CDR2 SMNVEV (reference sequence). V was clipped by 8 bases and J by 0 bases, with 10 bases between them.

The chain couples TRBV2 to TRBJ1-5; 8 nucleotides align to TRBD1. The ends lost 5 bases at V and 3 bases at J; junction bases unmatched: 3. The CDR3 covers 14 residues. Germline CDR1 and CDR2: SNHLY and FYNNEI. CDR3 amino acids: CASSRTGINQPQHF. CDR3 in DNA: TGTGCCAGCAGTCGGACAGGGATCAATCAGCCCCAGCATTTT.

V and J are TRBV9 and TRBJ1-1; TRBD1 matches at 8 bases. Germline trimming cut 3 bases from V and 6 bases from J; bases unmatched to any gene: 10. There are 15 residues in the CDR3. Germline values: CDR1 SGDLS, CDR2 YYNGEE. The CDR3 sequence is CASSAGQGGESEAFF. The CDR3, as DNA: TGTGCCAGCAGCGCTGGACAGGGTGGAGAATCTGAAGCTTTCTTT.

The V gene is TRBV21-1, the J gene TRBJ2-1; the DNA was not used to check the table's D call, TRBD2. TRBV21-1 is listed as a pseudogene. The CDR3 totals 19 residues. CDR3 region: CASSFEGLAGEGVYNEQFF. The CDR3, as DNA: TGTGCCAGCAGCTTCGAGGGACTAGCGGGAGAGGGCGTATACAATGAGCAGTTCTTC.

CDR3 nucleotides: TGTGCCAGCAGGTGGGGACAGGTTGGGGAGACCCAGTACTTC. Protein sequence: CASRWGQVGETQYF. This chain joins TRBV11-2 and TRBJ2-5; 8 bases fit TRBD1. This CDR3 region has 14 residues. The germline CDR1 and CDR2 sequences are SGHAT and FQNNGV. Trimming took 6 bases from V and 5 from J; bases not matched to a gene: 8.

The rearrangement links TRBV6-6 to TRBJ1-4; TRBD1 is a possible D gene (5 bases). This CDR3 has 16 amino acids. Per germline, CDR1 MNHNY and CDR2 SVGAGI (reference sequence). The V and J ends lost 6 bases and 0 bases respectively, with 14 bases between them. The CDR3 bases are TGTGCCAGCAGCCCCGCTTTGACAGCAACTAATGAAAAACTGTTTTTT. Residues: CASSPALTATNEKLFF.

This chain links TRBV5-4 with TRBJ2-7, with a tentative D call TRBD1 (6 bases). The CDR3 loop spans 13 amino acids. The germline CDR1 and CDR2 sequences are SGHNT and YYREEE (reference sequence). Trimming left V 3 bases short and J 2 bases short, with 9 bases between. The DNA of the CDR3 is TGTGCCAGCAGCTCAGCAGGGGCCTACGAGCAGTACTTC. Translated, it gives CASSSAGAYEQYF.

With regard to this clone: This CDR3 is also generated by other DNA sequences in the sample. This chain joins TRBV5-4 and TRBJ2-2; D is uncertain. This CDR3 contains 12 residues. V was pared by 4 bases and J by 5 bases, with 6 bases between. Looked up from germline, CDR1 is SGHNT and CDR2 is YYREEE (reference sequence). CDR3: CASSRDTGELFF. The CDR3 coding sequence is TGTGCCAGCAGCCGAGATACCGGGGAGCTGTTTTTT.

This clone was picked up one time. The chain joins TRBV5-1 to TRBJ2-5; 12 bases align to TRBD1. CDR1 is SGHRS and CDR2 is YFSETQ in the germline V gene. CDR3 length equals 15 residues. V was pared by 4 bases and J by 5 bases, with 6 bases of the junction left unmatched. The CDR3, as DNA: TGCGCCAGCAGCACGGGACAGGGGGCCTCGGAGACCCAGTACTTC. This gives the protein CASSTGQGASETQYF.

The chain recombines TRBV5-6 with TRBJ2-5; 7 bases align to TRBD1. Trimming took 4 bases from V and 5 from J; bases not matched to a gene: 8. The germline V gene has CDR1 SGHDT and CDR2 YYEEEE. CDR3 size: 14 residues. CDR3 sequence reads: CASSRWAGGETQYF. CDR3 DNA sequence: TGTGCCAGCAGCCGGTGGGCAGGGGGTGAGACCCAGTACTTC.

The chain uses TRBV4-1 and TRBJ1-4; TRBD1 agrees at 7 bases. With 4 bases clipped from V and 2 bases from J, the junction kept 4 bases outside the gene matches. This CDR3 is 15 amino acids long. CDR1 and CDR2 (germline): MGHRA, YSYEKL. The CDR3 DNA is TGCGCCAGCAGCCGTCAGGGACAGACTAATGAAAAACTGTTTTTT. Protein sequence: CASSRQGQTNEKLFF.